One TCR beta chain is described in this entry. This clone showed up many times. No antigen is known for it. No much larger clone is present one base from it, and per-base qualities are unavailable. This sample was included in a study of Ad26.COV2.S vaccination and SARS-CoV-2 variants (dated by TCRdb to the early 2020s). Turning to the overall study: Vaccine-arm donors came from COV1001, a multicentre, randomized, double-blind, placebo-controlled phase I-IIa trial of Ad26.COV2.S in healthy adults. The TCR-sequenced set comprised around 30 samples: some 20 Ad26.COV2.S vaccine recipients, 5 placebo recipients and 8 SARS-CoV-2 convalescent individuals. Blinding of investigators to trial group allocation was maintained during experiments and outcome assessment. Ad26.COV2.S was administered intramuscularly at a dose of 5x10^10 or 1x10^11 viral particles, either as one shot or as two shots given 56 days apart. TCRbeta repertoire sequencing served as the tool for gauging how specific and how broad the SARS-CoV-2-reactive T cell receptors were following Ad26.COV2.S vaccination. Trial participants were randomized into five groups of five, in which low-dose or high-dose Ad26.COV2.S was given once or twice, or placebo was given on both occasions.

The immunoSEQ Assay was used to sequence TCRbeta CDR3 regions. After extraction, genomic DNA underwent amplification by bias-controlled multiplex PCR, followed by high-throughput sequencing. The paper's data handling went like this. To quantify the absolute abundance of every unique TCRbeta CDR3 region, sequences were collapsed and filtered. T cell fraction was estimated by normalizing TCRbeta template counts to usable DNA, with usable DNA measured through amplification of reference genes found in all nucleated cells. Repertoire TCRs were annotated as SARS-CoV-2-specific when V gene, CDR3 amino acid sequence and J gene were exactly matched to a known reactive TCR set. The reference SARS-CoV-2 TCR set was obtained from MIRA and was filtered for enrichment in COVID-19-positive ImmuneCODE repertoires, whereby public or cross-reactive TCRs were removed. Using the MIRA antigens, annotated TCRs were further analysed by specific ORF or by position within an ORF. Depth was the summed frequency of annotated unique rearrangements, while breadth was defined as annotated unique rearrangements over total unique productive rearrangements. Group comparisons of TCR breadth used two-sided Wilcoxon rank-sum tests. The immuneACCESS repertoire file appears here via TCRdb, limited to in-frame rearrangements. These files lack a portion of the clones; in checked studies, under half of the deficit traces to unresolved V genes, and the cause of the others is not known. V and J calls plus clone size are reproduced from that table; the DNA served to infer D and trimming. Recorded for this sample are more than 300,000 clones; roughly 80% of them occurred a single time. The ten largest clonotypes hold 2.1% of the sample.

The label giving this sample's treatment or condition can be read as: 15 to 20 received Ad26.COV2.S at low or high dose, single or two shots; about 5 received placebo; per-sample allocation not given. For vaccine and placebo recipients, repertoires were sequenced using samples collected on day 63 after the first injection. In Cohort 1b, about 27 adults aged 18-55 years were enrolled at a single site in Boston, USA, between 29 July and 7 August 2020. Ad26.COV2.S was a replication-incompetent adenovirus type 26 vector that expressed a prefusion-stabilized SARS-CoV-2 spike protein derived from the original Wuhan strain. What the research found in general, with its limitations: The study was not powered for comparison of responses between vaccine doses or regimens. The authors noted that the TCR breadth and depth analyses may have underestimated total T cell responses. Spike-specific TCR breadth was higher in Ad26.COV2.S recipients than in placebo recipients (P = 0.0014). Vaccine and placebo recipients had similar non-spike TCR breadth, a finding consistent with the vaccine containing only spike. Substantial breadth of spike-specific CD8+ and CD4+ T cell responses was reported after vaccination.

V lost 4 bases and J lost 6 bases, and the count of bases not matched to a germline gene is 4. CDR1 and CDR2 are read off the germline V gene as SGHRS and YFSETQ. From the cysteine up to the phenylalanine, the CDR3 has a length of 14 residues. Only the CDR3 part of the read is kept: 42 bases, read in frame from the first base. In this chain, TRBV5-1 is recombined with TRBJ2-2, with 9 central nucleotides matching TRBD2. The sequencing used peripheral blood, collected in a trial of Ad26.COV2.S vaccine versus placebo. The clonotype originates from a person between 18 and 65 years old who received the Ad26.COV2.S COVID-19 vaccine or a placebo. The CDR3 has the sequence CASSLRTSAGELFF. The DNA sequence is given as TGCGCCAGCAGCCTAAGGACTAGCGCCGGGGAGCTGTTTTTT.